The 5 T cell receptor beta chains below come from one sample, sequenced in a study of blood T cell repertoires in COVID-19. Using immunoSEQ multiplex PCR, the repertoire was profiled, and TCRdb retains in-frame clones only, with some absent. The sample has more than 150,000 clones, about four fifths seen once. The sample taken for sequencing was peripheral blood. Source of these receptors: a woman at least 80 years old with COVID-19, enrolled during active disease.

V and J are TRBV7-9 and TRBJ2-1, with 8 bases aligning to TRBD2. The germline gives CDR1 SEHNR, CDR2 FQNEAQ (reference sequence). The CDR3 is 15 amino acids. V was clipped by 5 bases and J by 4 bases; unmatched bases: 7. CDR3 residues: CASSLTSGAYNEQFF. The CDR3 DNA reads TGTGCCAGCAGCCTCACTAGCGGAGCATACAATGAGCAGTTCTTC.

V usage is TRBV14 and J usage is TRBJ1-4, with 7 bases lining up with TRBD1. This CDR3 has 15 residues. V lost 4 bases, J lost 8 bases, and 10 bases stayed unmatched. CDR1 is SGHDN and CDR2 is FVKESK in the germline V gene. CDR3 residues: CASSPLEGAREKLFF. The CDR3 bases are TGTGCCAGCAGCCCCCTCGAGGGGGCCAGAGAAAAACTGTTTTTT. Looking up the rest from reference TRBV14 and TRBJ1-4 gives the full variable domain: EAGVTQFPSHSVIEKGQTVTLRCDPISGHDNLYWYRRVMGKEIKFLLHFVKESKQDESGMPNNRFLAERTGGTYSTLKVQPAELEDSGVYFCASSPLEGAREKLFFGSGTQLSVL.

This clone has more than one count but fewer than ten. The chain couples TRBV6-5 to TRBJ1-2, with 8 bases aligning to TRBD1. Trimming cost V 2 bases and J 4 bases; bases outside gene matches: 6. Germline CDR1 MNHEY, CDR2 SVGAGI. This CDR3 spans 15 amino acids. The CDR3 DNA follows: TGTGCCAGCAGTTACGGGTTGACAGGGGCCTATGGCTACACCTTC. This sequence encodes CASSYGLTGAYGYTF.

The chain joins TRBV28 to TRBJ2-7, with 8 positions matching TRBD2. Germline V gives CDR1 MDHEN, CDR2 SYDVKM. The CDR3 consists of 17 residues. Trimming cost V 1 base and J 9 bases; bases outside gene matches: 17. CDR3 amino acids: CASSLSKASGLLHAQYF. The DNA for the CDR3 is TGTGCCAGCAGTTTATCAAAGGCTAGCGGGCTCCTACACGCGCAGTACTTC.

The rearrangement links TRBV16 to TRBJ2-3, with D unresolved. The V end was cut by 3 bases, the J end by 1 base, with 8 bases between. From germline, CDR1 is KGHSY and CDR2 FQNENV. There are 14 residues in the CDR3. The CDR3 here is CASSHLSRTDTQYF. CDR3 coding DNA: TGTGCCAGCAGCCATCTGTCCCGCACAGATACGCAGTATTTT.